This T cell receptor (beta chain) was found in a study of technical replicates of blood from several donors. Profiled with immunoSEQ multiplex PCR; TCRdb holds only in-frame clones, not every one. The sample has about 68,000 clones, under 98% seen once. Trimming removed 0 bases from V and 8 bases from J; junction bases left unmatched: 6. Germline V CDR1 and CDR2: ENHRY, SYGVKD. This CDR3 is 14 amino acids long. The table lists this clone with a count of one. The receptor was isolated from a human donor in good health. Source material: T cells isolated from PBMCs. The chain joins TRBV10-3 to TRBJ1-2; TRBD1 agrees at 7 bases. CDR3 loop: CAISESMDRSGYTF. The CDR3 DNA reads as TGTGCCATCAGTGAGTCGATGGACAGGTCAGGCTACACCTTC.